This T cell receptor (beta chain) was documented in a study of regulatory T cells in long-lasting Graves disease. Study outcomes and limitations: Comparison showed that persistent patients shared more public clonotypes (about 3,000) than new patients (approximately 930). The study found TRBV28, TRBJ1-2 and TRBJ2-5 favored in persistent disease.

This clonotype appeared many times. The antigen is unknown. Time point: newly diagnosed GD, antithyroid drugs for less than 3 months. Generation of the TCR library employed RNA extracted from PBMCs. Trimming removed 1 base from V and 5 bases from J; junction bases left unmatched: 4. The length of the CDR3 is 14 residues. Germline V gene lookup returns CDR1 DFQATT and CDR2 SNEGSKA (reference sequence). In building TCR beta libraries, iRepertoire HTBI primers were used together with Arm-PCR of CDR3 regions. MiXCR was run by TCRdb on the multiplex PCR reads, yielding one entry per CDR3 protein. The repertoire holds about 330,000 distinct CDR3 sequences, with 15% to 20% as singletons. This sample also appeared in a second study, on T cells in Graves' hyperthyroidism and ophthalmopathy. In that study: In the first-round RT-PCR of the TCR CDR3, the HTBI primer set was used. Blood also contained most expanded thyroid clonotypes above 0.001.

The gene calls are TRBV20-1 and TRBJ2-1, with 8 positions matching TRBD2. Sequenced here: peripheral blood mononuclear cells (PBMCs), sampled at new diagnosis, from a patient treated with antithyroid drugs. The TCR sequence derives from a woman aged 18-29 years with Graves disease. The CDR3 is CSARALAVNNEQFF. The DNA for the CDR3 is TGCAGTGCTAGAGCACTAGCGGTCAACAATGAGCAGTTCTTC.